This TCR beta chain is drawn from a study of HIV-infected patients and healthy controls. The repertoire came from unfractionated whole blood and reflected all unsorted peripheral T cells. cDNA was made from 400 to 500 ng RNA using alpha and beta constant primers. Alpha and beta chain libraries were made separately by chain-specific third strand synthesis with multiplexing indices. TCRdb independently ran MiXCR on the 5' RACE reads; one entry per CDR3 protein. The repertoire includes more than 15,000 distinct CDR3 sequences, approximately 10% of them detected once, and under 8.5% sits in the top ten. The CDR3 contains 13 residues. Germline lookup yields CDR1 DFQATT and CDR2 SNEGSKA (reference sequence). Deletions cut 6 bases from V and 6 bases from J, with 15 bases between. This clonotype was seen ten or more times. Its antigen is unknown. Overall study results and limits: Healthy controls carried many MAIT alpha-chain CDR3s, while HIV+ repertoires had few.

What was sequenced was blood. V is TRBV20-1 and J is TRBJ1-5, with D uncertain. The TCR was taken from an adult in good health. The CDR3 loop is CSAVQDPFQPQHF. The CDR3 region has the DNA TGCAGTGCAGTGCAGGACCCTTTTCAGCCCCAGCATTTT.